The next 19 T cell receptor beta chains were all read from a single sample in a study of blood T cell repertoires in COVID-19. TCRdb's table, derived via immunoSEQ multiplex PCR, lists solely in-frame clones and lacks some. The sample consists of tens of thousands of clones, 80% to 90% of them appearing once. Sequenced material: peripheral blood. These TCRs come from a man aged 65 to 79 with acute or convalescent COVID-19.

The chain is built from TRBV7-2 and TRBJ1-4; the D gene is possibly TRBD1 (6 bases). The germline CDR1 and CDR2 sequences are SGHTA and FQGNSA. This CDR3 comprises 16 residues. Trimming took off 1 base at V and 0 bases at J, with 9 bases between the two ends. The CDR3: CASSLETGATNEKLFF. The CDR3 DNA follows: TGTGCCAGCAGCTTAGAGACAGGAGCAACTAATGAAAAACTGTTTTTT. The whole variable domain, remainder taken from reference TRBV7-2 and TRBJ1-4, is GAGVSQSPSNKVTEKGKDVELRCDPISGHTALYWYRQSLGQGLEFLIYFQGNSAPDKSGLPSDRFSAERTGGSVSTLTIQRTQQEDSAVYLCASSLETGATNEKLFFGSGTQLSVL.

V and J are TRBV4-3 and TRBJ2-3; D is perhaps TRBD1 (6 bases). CDR3 length: 15 amino acids. The germline gives CDR1 LGHNA, CDR2 YSLEER. V was cut by 1 base and J by 6 bases, with 14 bases left in between. The CDR3 loop is CASSQAHRVSDTQYF. CDR3 in DNA: TGCGCCAGCAGCCAAGCCCACAGGGTTAGCGATACGCAGTATTTT.

CDR3 loop: CASSSGTSGRNTGELFF. The CDR3 DNA reads as TGTGCCAGCAGCTCCGGGACTAGCGGGAGGAACACCGGGGAGCTGTTTTTT. V and J are TRBV11-3 and TRBJ2-2; 14 nucleotides match TRBD2. The trim removed 4 bases at V and 1 base at J, leaving 2 bases unmatched. Germline lookup yields CDR1 SGHNT and CDR2 YENEEA. The CDR3 runs 17 residues.

This rearrangement joins TRBV2 to TRBJ1-1; 8 nucleotides line up with TRBD1. The germline gives CDR1 SNHLY, CDR2 FYNNEI. The CDR3 runs 14 residues. V shed 5 bases and J 3 bases; nucleotides not matched to a gene: 5. CDR3 region: CASSSQGADTEAFF. CDR3 sequence (DNA): TGTGCCAGCAGTTCCCAGGGGGCGGACACTGAAGCTTTCTTT.

The chain recombines TRBV10-1 with TRBJ1-1; 7 nucleotides line up with TRBD1. Trimming cost V 2 bases and J 1 base; bases outside gene matches: 7. CDR3 length: 16 residues. Germline lookup yields CDR1 WNHNN and CDR2 SYGVQD (reference sequence). DNA of the CDR3: TGCGCCAGCAGTGAGAACTTAGGGGGCTCGAACACTGAAGCTTTCTTT. Protein product: CASSENLGGSNTEAFF.

V gene TRBV7-9 combines with J gene TRBJ1-1; tentative D call: TRBD1 (6 bases). The CDR3 contains 13 residues. Between the trimmed V and J ends, which lost 8 bases and 1 base, there was a span of 11 bases. Germline CDR1 and CDR2: SEHNR and FQNEAQ (reference sequence). The CDR3 here is CASQGFENTEAFF. CDR3 nucleotides: TGTGCCAGCCAGGGGTTCGAGAACACTGAAGCTTTCTTT.

The chain couples TRBV7-6 to TRBJ2-1, with 7 bases identical to TRBD2. Germline loops: CDR1 SGHVS, CDR2 FNYEAQ. V lost 5 bases and J lost 0; bases outside the gene matches: 13. The CDR3 runs to 18 residues. The DNA of the CDR3 is TGTGCCAGCAGCGCAACGATCCCAAGCGGGGTCTCCTACAATGAGCAGTTCTTC. Translation: CASSATIPSGVSYNEQFF.

The chain has TRBV4-3 and TRBJ2-1, with 8 bases identical to TRBD1. The CDR3 length is 17 residues. From germline, CDR1 is LGHNA and CDR2 YSLEER. V was pared by 1 base and J by 0 bases, with 5 bases of the junction left unmatched. The CDR3 DNA follows: TGCGCCAGCAGCCAAGTACAGGGGGTTCTCTCCTACAATGAGCAGTTCTTC. Protein product: CASSQVQGVLSYNEQFF.

V and J are TRBV4-2 and TRBJ2-7; 7 positions match TRBD2. Trimming at V came to 3 bases and at J to 5 bases, leaving 10 bases not matched to a gene. This CDR3 has 15 residues. CDR1 and CDR2 from the germline V gene are LGHNA and YNFKEQ. This chain's CDR3 is CASSQESGAHNEQYF. The CDR3 coding sequence is TGTGCCAGCAGCCAGGAAAGCGGGGCCCACAACGAGCAGTACTTC.

This clone came up once. The rearrangement links TRBV12-5 to TRBJ1-1; a weak D match, TRBD1 (5 bases). Germline V gives CDR1 LGHNT, CDR2 FRNRAP. This CDR3 has 13 residues. Deletions cut 6 bases from V and 4 bases from J, with 12 bases between. The CDR3 sequence is CASGDGGGTEAFF. For the CDR3, the DNA is TGTGCTAGTGGGGACGGGGGGGGCACTGAAGCTTTCTTT. Full variable domain (remainder filled in from reference TRBV12-5 and TRBJ1-1): DARVTQTPRHKVTEMGQEVTMRCQPILGHNTVFWYRQTMMQGLELLAYFRNRAPLDDSGMPKDRFSAEMPDATLATLKIQPSEPRDSAVYFCASGDGGGTEAFFGQGTRLTVV.

This clone has a single count. The chain recombines TRBV7-6 with TRBJ2-7; TRBD2 matches at 11 bases. The CDR3 totals 18 residues. Germline-derived CDR1 and CDR2 are SGHVS and FNYEAQ. Trimming removed 4 bases from V and 2 bases from J; junction bases left unmatched: 13. CDR3 in DNA: TGTGCCAGCAGCTCCCTCCCCGGACTAGCGGGCGCTCCCTACGAGCAGTACTTC. Its translation is CASSSLPGLAGAPYEQYF.

The genes are TRBV19 and TRBJ2-3; D is possibly TRBD2 (5 bases). CDR3 length: 16 amino acids. The germline V gene has CDR1 LNHDA and CDR2 SQIVND (reference sequence). V gave up 4 bases and J gave up 4 bases, with 18 bases separating them. CDR3 in amino acids: CASSTTPDVEADTQYF. The CDR3 DNA sequence: TGTGCCAGTAGTACCACCCCTGACGTGGAGGCAGATACGCAGTATTTT.

CDR3 region: CASSQYQGPYEQYF. In nucleotides, the CDR3 is TGTGCCAGCAGTCAGTATCAGGGTCCCTACGAGCAGTACTTC. The J gene is TRBJ2-7, the V gene TRBV2; TRBD1 is a possible D gene (5 bases). The V and J ends lost 5 bases and 2 bases respectively, with 13 bases between them. The germline gives CDR1 SNHLY, CDR2 FYNNEI. This CDR3 is built from 14 residues.

This rearrangement joins TRBV7-2 to TRBJ1-2, with 10 bases matching TRBD1. Per germline, CDR1 SGHTA and CDR2 FQGNSA. This CDR3 has 15 amino acids. The V segment lost 4 bases and the J segment 3 bases; nucleotides outside the gene matches: 5. In nucleotides, the CDR3 is TGTGCCAGCAGCTCGGGACAGGGGAGGGACTATGGCTACACCTTC. Its translation: CASSSGQGRDYGYTF. Drawing the rest from reference TRBV7-2 and TRBJ1-2, the complete variable domain is GAGVSQSPSNKVTEKGKDVELRCDPISGHTALYWYRQSLGQGLEFLIYFQGNSAPDKSGLPSDRFSAERTGGSVSTLTIQRTQQEDSAVYLCASSSGQGRDYGYTFGSGTRLTVV.

The rearrangement links TRBV2 to TRBJ1-1, with no clear D. There are 13 residues in the CDR3. The V gene lost 6 bases and the J gene lost 0 bases, with 8 bases spanning the gap. From germline, CDR1 is SNHLY and CDR2 FYNNEI. Here the CDR3 reads CASRKDMNTEAFF. The CDR3 region has the DNA TGTGCCAGCAGAAAAGACATGAACACTGAAGCTTTCTTT.

The V and J genes are TRBV7-7 and TRBJ2-1; a possible D gene is TRBD2 (6 bases). Per the germline V gene, CDR1 is SSHAT and CDR2 is FNYEAQ (reference sequence). This CDR3 has 15 amino acids. V was cut by 3 bases and J by 6 bases, with 15 bases left in between. CDR3 nucleotides: TGTGCCAGCAGCTTGGGGGAGGCAACTCTCAATGAGCAGTTCTTC. Encoded protein: CASSLGEATLNEQFF.

This chain links TRBV29-1 with TRBJ1-5, with a possible D match to TRBD1 (5 bases). The CDR3 is made up of 13 amino acids. Trimming removed 7 bases at V and 1 base at J, with 11 bases between. Germline CDR1 SQVTM, CDR2 ANQGSEA. CDR3 region: CSARGGSNQPQHF. CDR3 nucleotides: TGCAGCGCCCGGGGGGGGAGCAATCAGCCCCAGCATTTT.

This chain's CDR3 is CASSRDPGQDYNEQFF. CDR3 coding DNA: TGCGCCAGCAGCCGAGACCCGGGACAGGACTACAATGAGCAGTTCTTC. The V and J genes are TRBV4-1 and TRBJ2-1; 8 nucleotides match TRBD1. The CDR3 totals 16 residues. Trimming at V came to 4 bases and at J to 3 bases, leaving 8 bases not matched to a gene. CDR1 is MGHRA and CDR2 is YSYEKL in the germline V gene.

The genes are TRBV29-1 and TRBJ2-5, with 13 bases that match TRBD2. This CDR3 is 13 amino acids long. The V gene end was trimmed by 6 bases and the J gene end by 7 bases; junction bases not matched to a gene: 5. The germline gives CDR1 SQVTM, CDR2 ANQGSEA. CDR3 protein: CSVRTSGGRTQYF. The CDR3 DNA is TGCAGCGTGAGGACTAGCGGGGGTAGGACCCAGTACTTC. The complete variable domain, with remaining parts taken from reference TRBV29-1 and TRBJ2-5, reads SAVISQKPSRDICQRGTSLTIQCQVDSQVTMMFWYRQQPGQSLTLIATANQGSEATYESGFVIDKFPISRPNLTFSTLTVSNMSPEDSSIYLCSVRTSGGRTQYFGPGTRLLVL.